The 13 T cell receptor beta chains reported below all come from one sample, sequenced in a study of T-cell reconstitution after alpha-beta-depleted transplantation in children. A library of TCRbeta sequences, prepared with unique molecular identifiers, was generated. TCRdb reanalysed the PCR reads using MiXCR and keeps one entry per CDR3 protein. In the table there are hundreds of thousands of distinct CDR3 sequences, under 30% of which are singletons. The sequenced sample was PBMCs, obtained before TCRalphabeta/CD19-depleted stem cell transplant. The receptors were gathered from a girl aged 2 to 9 with Fanconi anemia, due to receive a stem cell transplant.

This rearrangement joins TRBV6-2 or TRBV6-3 to TRBJ2-1; D is perhaps TRBD2 (6 bases). Between the trimmed V and J ends, which lost 2 bases and 0 bases, there was a span of 8 bases. This CDR3 region has 15 residues. Germline lookup yields CDR1 MNHEY and CDR2 SVGEGT. CDR3 in DNA: TGTGCCAGCAGTTACGCGGGGCCCTCCTACAATGAGCAGTTCTTC. Translating gives CASSYAGPSYNEQFF.

This clonotype was seen a few times. The chain employs TRBV29-1 and TRBJ2-5; D gene ambiguous. V lost 3 bases and J lost 2, with 13 bases in between. Germline loops: CDR1 SQVTM, CDR2 ANQGSEA. This CDR3 is 14 amino acids long. CDR3 sequence: CSVEVWLSQETQYF. Here the CDR3 DNA reads TGCAGCGTTGAGGTCTGGCTTTCACAAGAGACCCAGTACTTC.

The chain carries TRBV20-1 and TRBJ2-2; TRBD2 matches at 13 bases. The CDR3 runs 18 residues. In germline, CDR1 is DFQATT, CDR2 SNEGSKA (reference sequence). J was trimmed by 2 bases and V by 0 bases; bases with no gene match: 6. The DNA of the CDR3 is TGCAGTGCTAGAGACCGGACTAGCGGGGGTTATAACACCGGGGAGCTGTTTTTT. It codes for CSARDRTSGGYNTGELFF.

This sequence joins TRBV29-1 and TRBJ2-7, with 13 bases matching TRBD2. Germline V gene lookup returns CDR1 SQVTM and CDR2 ANQGSEA. Trimming removed 3 bases from V and 4 bases from J; junction bases left unmatched: 6. The CDR3 contains 15 residues. In nucleotides, the CDR3 is TGCAGCGTTGATAATCCGACTAGCGGGGGGTACGAGCAGTACTTC. Amino acids: CSVDNPTSGGYEQYF.

This clonotype was counted many times. The chain has TRBV6-5 and TRBJ1-2; 10 bases are shared with TRBD1. The V gene's germline CDR1 is MNHEY and CDR2 SVGAGI. V was pared by 6 bases and J by 4 bases, with 2 bases of the junction left unmatched. The length of the CDR3 is 13 residues. DNA of the CDR3: TGTGCCAGCAGCCGGACAGGGGGCTATGGCTACACCTTC. Protein product: CASSRTGGYGYTF.

The table lists this clonotype with many counts. The CDR3 reads CSANDRVDTQYF. In DNA form, the CDR3 reads TGCAGTGCCAACGACAGGGTAGATACGCAGTATTTT. The chain links TRBV20-1 to TRBJ2-3; 7 positions agree with TRBD1. The germline gives CDR1 DFQATT, CDR2 SNEGSKA (reference sequence). The junction had 5 bases not matched to a gene; V was cut back by 6 bases and J by 5 bases. This CDR3 is built from 12 residues.

The J gene is TRBJ2-7, the V gene TRBV29-1; D is ambiguous. V lost 0 bases to trimming and J lost 8 bases, with 11 bases between them. This CDR3 region has 12 residues. Germline CDR1 is SQVTM and CDR2 is ANQGSEA. CDR3 region: CSVEDPMAQQYF. CDR3 nucleotide sequence: TGCAGCGTTGAAGACCCAATGGCCCAGCAGTACTTC.

V is TRBV10-1 and J is TRBJ2-7, with 11 bases identical to TRBD1. Germline assignment: CDR1 WNHNN and CDR2 SYGVQD (reference sequence). The CDR3 extends over 15 amino acids. After removal of 4 bases from V and 5 bases from J, the junction contained 7 bases not matched to a gene. CDR3 nucleotide sequence: TGCGCCAGCAGTGCAAGGACAGGGGGCGGCCACGAGCAGTACTTC. It specifies CASSARTGGGHEQYF.

This clonotype was counted at least ten times. This chain joins TRBV27 and TRBJ2-7; D uncertain. Per germline, CDR1 MNHEY and CDR2 SMNVEV (reference sequence). This CDR3 contains 14 residues. Trimming pared 5 bases from V and 3 bases from J, leaving 14 bases between. CDR3 in DNA: TGTGCCAGCAGTCCCGGGTGGGTGAGCTACGAGCAGTACTTC. It is translated as CASSPGWVSYEQYF.

There are many counts of this clonotype. This chain connects TRBV10-3 to TRBJ2-7, with D tentatively TRBD1 or TRBD2 (5 bases each). The germline V and J ends were trimmed by 6 bases and 5 bases, with 8 bases remaining between them. The CDR3 is made up of 11 amino acids. Germline values: CDR1 ENHRY, CDR2 SYGVKD. DNA of the CDR3: TGTGCCATCAGGCAGGGAGACGAGCAGTACTTC. Amino acid sequence: CAIRQGDEQYF.

This clonotype was observed a handful of times. This rearrangement joins TRBV29-1 to TRBJ2-2, with D perhaps matching TRBD1 (5 bases). Per the germline V gene, CDR1 is SQVTM and CDR2 is ANQGSEA. Between the trimmed V and J ends, which lost 2 bases and 4 bases, there was a span of 8 bases. The CDR3 length is 13 residues. CDR3: CSVEMTATGELFF. For the CDR3, the DNA is TGCAGCGTTGAAATGACAGCCACCGGGGAGCTGTTTTTT.

The genes are TRBV4-2 and TRBJ2-1; TRBD1 agrees at 11 bases. CDR3 length equals 16 residues. CDR1 and CDR2 (germline): LGHNA, YNFKEQ. The V segment lost 4 bases and the J segment 3 bases; nucleotides outside the gene matches: 5. Here the CDR3 reads CASSLRGTGGYNEQFF. CDR3 nucleotide sequence: TGTGCCAGCAGCCTCAGGGGGACAGGGGGCTACAATGAGCAGTTCTTC.

This clonotype has only one observation. A single base separates this from a much larger clone, so it may be a read error. The chain uses TRBV6-1 and TRBJ2-1; 12 bases are a match to TRBD1. CDR1 is MNHNS and CDR2 is SASEGT in the germline V gene. The CDR3 consists of 16 residues. J lost 8 bases, V lost 1 base, and 6 bases had no gene match. The CDR3 reads CASSEDSGTGGDEQFF. The DNA for the CDR3 is TGTGCCAGCAGTGAAGATTCCGGGACAGGGGGCGATGAGCAGTTCTTC.